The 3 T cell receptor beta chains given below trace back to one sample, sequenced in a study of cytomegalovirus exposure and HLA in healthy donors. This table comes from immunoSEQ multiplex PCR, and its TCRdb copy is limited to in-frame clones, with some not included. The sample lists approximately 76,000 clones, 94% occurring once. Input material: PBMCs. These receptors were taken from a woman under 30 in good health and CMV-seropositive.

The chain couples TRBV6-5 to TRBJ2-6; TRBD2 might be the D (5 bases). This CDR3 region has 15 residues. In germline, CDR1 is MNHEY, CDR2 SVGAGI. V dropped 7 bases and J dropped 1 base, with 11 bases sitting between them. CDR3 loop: CASTYRGSGANVLTF. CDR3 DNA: TGTGCCAGCACGTACCGGGGTTCTGGGGCCAACGTCCTGACTTTC.

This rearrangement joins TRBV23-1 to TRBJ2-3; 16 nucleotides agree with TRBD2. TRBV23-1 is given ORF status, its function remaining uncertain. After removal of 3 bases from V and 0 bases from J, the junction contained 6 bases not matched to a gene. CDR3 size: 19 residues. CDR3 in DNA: TGCGCCAGCAGTCAGGGGACTAGCGGGAGGGCTGGTAGCACAGATACGCAGTATTTT. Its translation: CASSQGTSGRAGSTDTQYF.

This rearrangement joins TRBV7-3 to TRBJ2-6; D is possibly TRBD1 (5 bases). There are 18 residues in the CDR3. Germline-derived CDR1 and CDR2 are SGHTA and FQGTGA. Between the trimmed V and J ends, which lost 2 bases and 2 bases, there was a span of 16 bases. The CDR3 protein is CASSLLPPRGAGANVLTF. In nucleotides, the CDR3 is TGTGCCAGCAGCTTACTCCCCCCAAGGGGCGCTGGGGCCAACGTCCTGACTTTC.